One and the same sample provided the 14 T cell receptor beta chains below, sequenced in a study of blood T cell repertoires in COVID-19. Libraries were prepared by immunoSEQ multiplex PCR; TCRdb keeps only in-frame clonotypes and omits some of them. The sample shows about 240,000 clones, about nine tenths of them seen only once. Specimen: PBMCs or T cells enriched from blood (not recorded which). These receptors were collected from a woman under 40 with acute COVID-19.

J is TRBJ1-1 and V is TRBV7-9; D is uncertain. Trimming took off 1 base at V and 7 bases at J, with 10 bases between the two ends. Germline CDR1 SEHNR, CDR2 FQNEAQ (reference sequence). There are 13 residues in the CDR3. CDR3 sequence reads: CASSLGVAVEAFF. Written as DNA, the CDR3 is TGTGCCAGCAGCTTAGGAGTGGCGGTTGAAGCTTTCTTT.

This chain joins TRBV3-1 (or the pseudogene TRBV3-2) and TRBJ2-7; D might be TRBD2 (6 bases). The CDR3 is 15 residues long. Trimming took off 2 bases at V and 2 bases at J, with 13 bases between the two ends. Germline CDR1 reads LGHDT; CDR2 reads YNNKEL (reference sequence). The CDR3 protein is CASSQRGRGTYEQYF. CDR3 in DNA: TGTGCCAGCAGCCAAAGGGGTCGGGGGACCTACGAGCAGTACTTC.

This clone has just one count. The J gene is TRBJ2-7, the V gene TRBV19; 9 bases match TRBD1. CDR3 length equals 15 residues. Germline CDR1 is LNHDA and CDR2 is SQIVND (reference sequence). V lost 5 bases, J lost 5 bases, and 10 bases stayed unmatched. The CDR3 DNA is TGTGCCAGTAGTCCCCTCGGGACAGGGATGAACGAGCAGTACTTC. Protein product: CASSPLGTGMNEQYF.

This sequence joins TRBV19 and TRBJ1-6; no reliable D call. Germline assignment: CDR1 LNHDA and CDR2 SQIVND (reference sequence). V lost 8 bases, J lost 4 bases, and 9 bases lay in between. The CDR3 is 13 amino acids. The DNA of the CDR3 is TGTGCCAGTCTAGGCCGGTATAATTCACCCCTCCACTTT. This codes for CASLGRYNSPLHF.

The gene calls are TRBV7-8 and TRBJ2-1; 11 bases fit TRBD2. Looked up from germline, CDR1 is SGHVS and CDR2 is FQNEAQ. Unmatched junction bases numbered 7, after V lost 2 bases and J lost 10 bases. The length of the CDR3 is 15 residues. Written as DNA, the CDR3 is TGTGCCAGCAGCTTACTGAAGCTAGCGGGGGGCGAGCAGTTCTTC. Translating gives CASSLLKLAGGEQFF.

This clone was counted once. This chain uses TRBV30 with TRBJ2-7; 8 nucleotides line up with TRBD1. Trimming took 6 bases from V and 1 from J; bases not matched to a gene: 8. The CDR3 covers 14 residues. CDR1 GTSNPN and CDR2 SVGIG come from the germline V gene (reference sequence). The CDR3 spells CACTRDRWSYEQYF. The DNA of the CDR3 is TGTGCCTGTACCCGGGACAGGTGGTCCTACGAGCAGTACTTC.

This chain links TRBV27 with TRBJ2-1; D may be TRBD2 (5 bases). Germline V gene lookup returns CDR1 MNHEY and CDR2 SMNVEV (reference sequence). This CDR3 comprises 14 residues. The V end was cut by 3 bases, the J end by 2 bases, with 8 bases between. CDR3 nucleotides: TGTGCCAGCAGTTTCGGGGTGGCCTACAATGAGCAGTTCTTC. This codes for CASSFGVAYNEQFF.

The chain has TRBV2 and TRBJ2-3, with a tentative D call TRBD2 (5 bases). CDR3 size: 15 residues. CDR1 is SNHLY and CDR2 is FYNNEI in the germline V gene. V lost 4 bases and J 0 bases, leaving 11 bases between the germline ends. In DNA form, the CDR3 reads TGTGCCAGCAGTGGGGAGACCTCGAGCACAGATACGCAGTATTTT. Amino acid sequence: CASSGETSSTDTQYF.

The V call is TRBV5-6, the J call TRBJ1-2; unclear D gene. With 2 bases removed from V and 4 bases from J, the gap between germline ends came to 12 bases. Germline V gene data show CDR1 as SGHDT and CDR2 as YYEEEE. CDR3 size: 14 residues. CDR3 amino acids: CASSFGLGGYGYTF. In nucleotides, the CDR3 is TGTGCCAGCAGCTTCGGTCTCGGTGGCTATGGCTACACCTTC. The full variable domain, its missing parts supplied by reference TRBV5-6 and TRBJ1-2, is DAGVTQSPTHLIKTRGQQVTLRCSPKSGHDTVSWYQQALGQGPQFIFQYYEEEERQRGNFPDRFSGHQFPNYSSELNVNALLLGDSALYLCASSFGLGGYGYTFGSGTRLTVV.

The chain joins TRBV6-5 to TRBJ1-3, with D tentatively TRBD1 (5 bases). CDR3 length: 14 residues. Trimming cost V 8 bases and J 0 bases, with 11 bases left between them. CDR1 and CDR2 (germline): MNHEY, SVGAGI. For the CDR3, the DNA is TGTGCCAGCGTTTGGGGGGGCTCTGGAAACACCATATATTTT. This encodes CASVWGGSGNTIYF.

The gene calls are TRBV7-9 and TRBJ1-1, with TRBD1 matching over 9 bases. CDR3 length equals 16 residues. The junction had 12 bases not matched to a gene; V was cut back by 4 bases and J by 6 bases. Germline V gene sequence: CDR1 SEHNR, CDR2 FQNEAQ (reference sequence). For the CDR3, the DNA is TGTGCCAGCAGCTCGCCGGGACAGGGAGACTTCGCTGAAGCTTTCTTT. It codes for CASSSPGQGDFAEAFF.

This clone was picked up one time. The chain has TRBV10-3 and TRBJ2-5, with D tentatively TRBD1 (6 bases). The CDR3 sequence is 16 residues long. V gave up 3 bases and J gave up 4 bases, with 18 bases separating them. The germline V gene has CDR1 ENHRY and CDR2 SYGVKD. CDR3 loop: CAISESLGRGSETQYF. The CDR3 coding sequence is TGTGCCATCAGTGAATCGCTGGGCAGGGGATCAGAGACCCAGTACTTC.

The chain combines TRBV10-3 with TRBJ2-5; 8 bases are a match to TRBD2. The V and J ends lost 2 bases and 4 bases, in that order; junction bases with no gene match: 3. The CDR3 totals 14 residues. Per germline, CDR1 ENHRY and CDR2 SYGVKD. CDR3 DNA: TGTGCCATCAGTGAGGTTAGCGGGGCAGAGACCCAGTACTTC. Translation: CAISEVSGAETQYF.

This chain connects TRBV14 to TRBJ2-3, with a possible D match to TRBD2 (5 bases). The V end was cut by 4 bases, the J end by 2 bases, with 19 bases between. The CDR3 has 17 amino acids. CDR1 and CDR2 from the germline V gene are SGHDN and FVKESK. CDR3 coding DNA: TGTGCCAGCAGCCTTAGGAGGACGATCAGGCTCACAGATACGCAGTATTTT. This sequence encodes CASSLRRTIRLTDTQYF. The whole variable domain, remainder taken from reference TRBV14 and TRBJ2-3, is EAGVTQFPSHSVIEKGQTVTLRCDPISGHDNLYWYRRVMGKEIKFLLHFVKESKQDESGMPNNRFLAERTGGTYSTLKVQPAELEDSGVYFCASSLRRTIRLTDTQYFGPGTRLTVL.